The 5 T cell receptor beta chains below come from one sample, sequenced in a study of response to subunit inactivated influenza vaccine. Each CDR3 protein is one row after TCRdb ran MiXCR on the RT-PCR reads. The table includes about 700,000 distinct CDR3 sequences, around 13% detected once. The sample in question was PBMCs from blood, obtained around 15 days before vaccination. The receptors come from a man aged 45 to 65 who received an inactivated influenza vaccine.

This clonotype was counted only a few times. The genes are TRBV29-1 and TRBJ1-2, with D possibly TRBD1 on 6 matching bases. The CDR3 sequence is 14 residues long. The ends were cut back, 6 bases at V and 3 bases at J, with 17 bases in the middle. Germline V gene sequence: CDR1 SQVTM, CDR2 ANQGSEA. The DNA for the CDR3 is TGCAGCGTGGAACCGACAGGCGCCCACTATGGCTACACCTTC. It specifies CSVEPTGAHYGYTF.

At least ten counts were recorded for this clonotype. The genes are TRBV2 and TRBJ2-7; 8 nucleotides agree with TRBD1. The CDR3 has 14 residues. CDR1 SNHLY and CDR2 FYNNEI come from the germline V gene. V dropped 6 bases and J dropped 6; count of bases not matched to a gene: 10. CDR3 loop: CASRYRQGIIEQYF. CDR3 nucleotide sequence: TGTGCCAGCAGATACCGACAGGGGATAATCGAGCAGTACTTC. The full variable domain, completed using reference TRBV2 and TRBJ2-7, is EPEVTQTPSHQVTQMGQEVILRCVPISNHLYFYWYRQILGQKVEFLVSFYNNEISEKSEIFDDQFSVERPDGSNFTLKIRSTKLEDSAMYFCASRYRQGIIEQYFGPGTRLTVT.

In its sample, this clonotype was seen many times. The rearrangement joins TRBV5-1 to TRBJ2-1; 9 bases fit TRBD1. The CDR3 length is 15 residues. The ends lost 4 bases at V and 4 bases at J; junction bases unmatched: 6. Germline CDR1 and CDR2: SGHRS and YFSETQ. CDR3 nucleotide sequence: TGCGCCAGCAGCCCGGCGGGACAGGGTTACAATGAGCAGTTCTTC. It codes for CASSPAGQGYNEQFF.

This clonotype was counted only a few times. This sequence joins TRBV9 and TRBJ2-3; 9 bases line up with TRBD2. V shed 3 bases, J shed 0 bases, and the junction held 5 bases outside the gene matches. The germline CDR1 and CDR2 sequences are SGDLS and YYNGEE. The CDR3 consists of 16 residues. In DNA form, the CDR3 reads TGTGCCAGCAGCGCCGGGACTAGCAGTAGCACAGATACGCAGTATTTT. This sequence encodes CASSAGTSSSTDTQYF.

This clonotype was found a few times. V and J are TRBV15 and TRBJ2-7; 7 nucleotides align to TRBD1. Germline CDR1 is LNHNV and CDR2 is YYDKDF (reference sequence). CDR3 size: 15 residues. V lost 4 bases and J lost 5; bases outside the gene matches: 11. The DNA for the CDR3 is TGTGCCACCAGCACCGAAGACAGGGAGTTTCACGAGCAGTACTTC. Translation: CATSTEDREFHEQYF.